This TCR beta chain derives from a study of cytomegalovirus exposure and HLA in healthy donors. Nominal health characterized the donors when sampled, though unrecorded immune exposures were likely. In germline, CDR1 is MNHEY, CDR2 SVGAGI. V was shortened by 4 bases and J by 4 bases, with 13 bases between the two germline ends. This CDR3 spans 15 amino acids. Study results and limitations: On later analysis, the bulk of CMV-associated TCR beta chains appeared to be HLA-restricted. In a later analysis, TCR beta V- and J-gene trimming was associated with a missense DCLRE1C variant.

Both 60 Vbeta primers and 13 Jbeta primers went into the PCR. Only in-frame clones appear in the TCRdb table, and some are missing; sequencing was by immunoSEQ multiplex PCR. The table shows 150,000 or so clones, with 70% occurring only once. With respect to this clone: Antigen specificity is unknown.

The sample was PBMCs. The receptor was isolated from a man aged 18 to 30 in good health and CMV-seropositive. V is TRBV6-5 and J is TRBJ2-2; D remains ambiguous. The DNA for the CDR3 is TGTGCCAGCAGTTCCACCGGTAGCATCACCGGGGAGCTGTTTTTT. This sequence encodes CASSSTGSITGELFF.